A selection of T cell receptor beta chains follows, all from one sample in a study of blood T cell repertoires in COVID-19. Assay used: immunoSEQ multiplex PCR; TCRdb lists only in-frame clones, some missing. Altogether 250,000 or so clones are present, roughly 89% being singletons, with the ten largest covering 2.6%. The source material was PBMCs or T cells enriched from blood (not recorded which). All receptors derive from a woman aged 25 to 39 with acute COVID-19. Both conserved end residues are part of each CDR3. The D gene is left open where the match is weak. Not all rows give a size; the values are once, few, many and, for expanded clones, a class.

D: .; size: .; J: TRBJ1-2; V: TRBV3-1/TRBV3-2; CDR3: CASSQVDSYGYTF; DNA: TGTGCCAGCAGCCAAGTTGACAGCTATGGCTACACCTTC
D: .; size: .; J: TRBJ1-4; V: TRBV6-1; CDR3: CASSETLLSSGLTNEKLFF; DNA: TGTGCCAGCAGTGAGACGCTTCTATCCTCAGGGTTAACTAATGAAAAACTGTTTTTT
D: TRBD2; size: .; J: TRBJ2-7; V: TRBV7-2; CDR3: CASSFQAGNYEQYF; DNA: TGTGCCAGCAGCTTTCAAGCGGGAAACTACGAGCAGTACTTC
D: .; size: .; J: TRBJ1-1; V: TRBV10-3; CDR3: CAISEGVGGDTEAFF; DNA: TGTGCCATCAGTGAAGGTGTGGGAGGCGACACTGAAGCTTTCTTT
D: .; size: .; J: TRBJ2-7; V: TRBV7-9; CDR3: CASSEGVVTGEQYF; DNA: TGTGCCAGTTCCGAAGGAGTGGTAACGGGAGAGCAGTACTTC
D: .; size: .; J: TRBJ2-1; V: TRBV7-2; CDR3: CASSLVRGASYNEQFF; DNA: TGTGCCAGCAGCTTAGTACGGGGGGCCTCCTACAATGAGCAGTTCTTC
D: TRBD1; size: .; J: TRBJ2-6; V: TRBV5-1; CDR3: CASSLETGTGANVLTF; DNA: TGCGCCAGCAGCTTGGAGACAGGGACCGGGGCCAACGTCCTGACTTTC
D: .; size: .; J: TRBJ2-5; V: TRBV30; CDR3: CAWSVIGGETQYF; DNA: TGTGCCTGGAGTGTAATAGGAGGTGAGACCCAGTACTTC
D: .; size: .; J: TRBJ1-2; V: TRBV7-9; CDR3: CASSQGVTAYGYTF; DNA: TGTGCCAGCAGCCAAGGGGTCACCGCCTATGGCTACACCTTC
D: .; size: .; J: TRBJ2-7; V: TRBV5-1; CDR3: CASSDSYEQYF; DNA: TGCGCCAGCAGCGACAGCTACGAGCAGTACTTC
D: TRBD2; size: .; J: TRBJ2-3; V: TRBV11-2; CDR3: CASSPGLAPDTQYF; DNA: TGTGCCAGCAGCCCGGGACTAGCGCCAGATACGCAGTATTTT
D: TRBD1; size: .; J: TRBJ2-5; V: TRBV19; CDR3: CASSTTGGQETQYF; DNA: TGTGCCAGTAGTACGACAGGGGGCCAAGAGACCCAGTACTTC
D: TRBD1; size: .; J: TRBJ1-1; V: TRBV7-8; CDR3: CASTMTGGSTEAFF; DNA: TGTGCCAGTACTATGACAGGGGGGTCAACTGAAGCTTTCTTT
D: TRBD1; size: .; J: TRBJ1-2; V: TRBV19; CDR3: CASKKQGLRYGYTF; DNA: TGTGCCAGTAAGAAACAGGGGCTTCGGTATGGCTACACCTTC
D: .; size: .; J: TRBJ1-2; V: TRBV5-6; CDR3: CASSLVDSRHGYTF; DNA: TGTGCCAGCAGCTTGGTGGACAGTAGGCATGGCTACACCTTC
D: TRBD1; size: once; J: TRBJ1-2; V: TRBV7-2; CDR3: CASSFSAGGDYGYTF; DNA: TGTGCCAGCAGCTTCTCTGCAGGGGGTGACTATGGCTACACCTTC
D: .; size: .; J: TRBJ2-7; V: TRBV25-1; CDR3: CASSEYFGGINHEQYF; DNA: TGTGCCAGCAGTGAATATTTTGGGGGGATTAACCACGAGCAGTACTTC
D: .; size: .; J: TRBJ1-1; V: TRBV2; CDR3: CASLAPGLTEAFF; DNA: TGTGCCAGCCTTGCACCAGGACTCACTGAAGCTTTCTTT
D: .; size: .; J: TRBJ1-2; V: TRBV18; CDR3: CASSSGEAGGYTF; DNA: TGTGCCAGCTCATCCGGGGAAGCGGGGGGCTACACCTTC
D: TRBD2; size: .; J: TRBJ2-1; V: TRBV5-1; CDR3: CASSTLAGGTNEQFF; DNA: TGCGCCAGCAGCACACTAGCGGGGGGGACCAATGAGCAGTTCTTC
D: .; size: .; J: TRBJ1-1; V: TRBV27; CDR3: CASSTIWPINTEAFF; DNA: TGTGCCAGCAGTACCATATGGCCGATCAACACTGAAGCTTTCTTT
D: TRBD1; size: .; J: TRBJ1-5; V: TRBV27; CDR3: CASSLGQGVGPQHF; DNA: TGTGCCAGCAGTTTAGGACAGGGAGTTGGGCCCCAGCATTTT
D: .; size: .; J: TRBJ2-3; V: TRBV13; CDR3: CASSLQVSDTQYF; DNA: TGTGCCAGCAGTCTGCAGGTCTCAGATACGCAGTATTTT
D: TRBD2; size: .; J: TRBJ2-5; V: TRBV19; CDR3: CASRGGTSGGDWTQYF; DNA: TGTGCCAGTAGGGGAGGGACTAGCGGGGGCGATTGGACCCAGTACTTC
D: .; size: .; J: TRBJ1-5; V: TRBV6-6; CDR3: CASIGGSTNQPQHF; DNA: TGTGCCAGCATCGGGGGATCGACAAATCAGCCCCAGCATTTT
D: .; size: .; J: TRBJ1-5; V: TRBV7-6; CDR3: CASSLGLGGGNQPQHF; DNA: TGTGCCAGCAGCTTAGGGCTCGGAGGGGGCAATCAGCCCCAGCATTTT
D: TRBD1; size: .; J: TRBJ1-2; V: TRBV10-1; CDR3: CASSGDRGPNYGYTF; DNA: TGCGCCAGCAGTGGGGACAGGGGGCCGAACTATGGCTACACCTTC
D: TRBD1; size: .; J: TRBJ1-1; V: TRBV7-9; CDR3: CASSFRDRDTEAFF; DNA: TGTGCCAGCAGCTTCCGGGACAGGGACACTGAAGCTTTCTTT
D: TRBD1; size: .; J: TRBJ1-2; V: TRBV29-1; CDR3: CSTRQGIEYGYTF; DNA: TGCAGCACCAGACAGGGAATAGAGTATGGCTACACCTTC
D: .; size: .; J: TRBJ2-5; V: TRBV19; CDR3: CASSIGGSREETQYF; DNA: TGTGCCAGTAGTATTGGGGGGAGCAGGGAAGAGACCCAGTACTTC
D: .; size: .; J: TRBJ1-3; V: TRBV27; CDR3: CASSLRGLSSGNTIYF; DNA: TGTGCCAGCAGTTTAAGGGGCCTCAGCTCTGGAAACACCATATATTTT
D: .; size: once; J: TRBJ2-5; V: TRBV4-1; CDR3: CASSHSSTGETQYF; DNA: TGCGCCAGCAGCCACTCCTCCACTGGAGAGACCCAGTACTTC
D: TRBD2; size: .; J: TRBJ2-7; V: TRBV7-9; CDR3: CASSLEAGGTYEQYF; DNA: TGTGCCAGCAGCTTAGAAGCGGGGGGGACCTACGAGCAGTACTTC
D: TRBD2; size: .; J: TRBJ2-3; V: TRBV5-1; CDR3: CASSLVGSGGRSTDTQYF; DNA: TGCGCCAGCAGCTTGGTGGGTAGCGGGGGGCGCAGCACAGATACGCAGTATTTT
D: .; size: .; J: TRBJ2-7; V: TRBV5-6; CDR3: CASSFWGSGVEYF; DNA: TGTGCCAGCAGCTTCTGGGGTTCGGGGGTGGAGTACTTC
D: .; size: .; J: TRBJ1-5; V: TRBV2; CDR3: CASSEGGEPQHF; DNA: TGTGCCAGCAGCGAAGGGGGAGAGCCCCAGCATTTT
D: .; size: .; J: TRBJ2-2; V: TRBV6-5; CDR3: CASSYELSNTGELFF; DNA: TGTGCCAGCAGTTACGAACTCTCGAACACCGGGGAGCTGTTTTTT
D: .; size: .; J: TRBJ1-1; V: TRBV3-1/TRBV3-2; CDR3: CASSQARSAAGAFF; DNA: TGTGCCAGCAGCCAGGCCAGGTCCGCCGCGGGAGCTTTCTTT
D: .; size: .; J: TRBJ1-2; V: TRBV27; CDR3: CASSPQGYGYTF; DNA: TGTGCCAGCAGTCCTCAGGGGTATGGCTACACCTTC
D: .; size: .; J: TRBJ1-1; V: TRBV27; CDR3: CASSLLYGNLDTEAFF; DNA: TGTGCCAGCAGTTTATTGTACGGGAATTTGGACACTGAAGCTTTCTTT
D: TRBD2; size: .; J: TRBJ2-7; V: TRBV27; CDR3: CASSLLAGGLEEQYF; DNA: TGTGCCAGCAGCCTCCTAGCGGGGGGGCTAGAGGAGCAGTACTTC
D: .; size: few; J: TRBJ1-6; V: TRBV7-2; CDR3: CASSSPISPLHF; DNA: TGTGCCAGCAGCTCCCCCATCTCACCCCTCCACTTT
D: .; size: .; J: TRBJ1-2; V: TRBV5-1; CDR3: CASSLGIQGSRGYTF; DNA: TGCGCCAGCAGCTTGGGTATACAGGGTTCGCGTGGCTACACCTTC
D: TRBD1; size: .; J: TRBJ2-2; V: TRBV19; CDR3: CASTETGYTGELFF; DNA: TGTGCCAGTACCGAGACAGGGTACACCGGGGAGCTGTTTTTT
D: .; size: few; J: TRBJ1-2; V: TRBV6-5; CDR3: CATGGPADYGYTF; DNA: TGTGCCACCGGGGGACCTGCGGACTATGGCTACACCTTC
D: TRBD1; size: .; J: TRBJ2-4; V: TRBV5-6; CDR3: CASSQDRGVGIQYF; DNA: TGTGCCAGCAGCCAGGACAGGGGGGTGGGCATTCAGTACTTC
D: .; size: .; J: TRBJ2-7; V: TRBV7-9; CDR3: CASSSLTATPGHPSYEQYF; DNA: TGTGCCAGCAGCTCTCTAACCGCGACCCCAGGGCACCCCTCCTACGAGCAGTACTTC